A few counts support the clone carrying this TCR beta chain. Antigen unknown. The same CDR3 is also encoded by other DNA sequences in this sample. The data were obtained in a study of shared clonotypes between healthy human individuals. The overall study: Per-donor plates numbered three CD4 naive, three CD4 memory, two CD8 naive and one CD8 memory. Study-level results: Naive subsets typically showed greater estimated richness than memory subsets. Rarefaction demonstrated incomplete sorted-subset sequencing despite large depth.

Authors' data handling: Filtering was not the same, since immunoSEQ gave junction-only sequences without quality scores. Assay: immunoSEQ multiplex PCR; the TCRdb copy retains only in-frame clones and omits some. The V and J calls and clone size come from that table; D and trimming were worked out from the DNA. In the table there are about 2 million clones, approximately 94% of which are singletons. The CDR3 is 14 amino acids. Germline assignment: CDR1 GTSNPN and CDR2 SVGIG (reference sequence). V lost 0 bases and J 3 bases, leaving 11 bases between the germline ends. Terminally differentiated effector memory CD45RA+ cells were excluded by CCR7 positive selection of CD45RO-negative cells.

The sequence derives from a man aged 18 to 35 in good health. Sequencing was done on a sample of naive CD8+ T cells sorted from blood. The chain employs TRBV30 and TRBJ1-1; D call uncertain. Here the CDR3 DNA reads TGTGCCTGGAGTGTACTCGGGGAATACACTGAAGCTTTCTTT. The encoded protein is CAWSVLGEYTEAFF.